This T cell receptor (beta chain) was recovered during a study of blood T cell repertoires in COVID-19. At the level of the study: Italy, Spain and the United States were the sources of the convalescent and acute COVID-19 samples.

This clone was recorded once. In the study's own analysis: The assay estimated nucleated cells by amplifying reference gene primers. Sequencing was performed with immunoSEQ multiplex PCR; in TCRdb, only in-frame clones are kept and a portion is missing. The V and J calls and the clone size are those of that table, but D and trimming were determined from the DNA. The sample consists of approximately 52,000 clones, about nine tenths of them appearing once. The CDR3 sequence is 15 residues long. Trimming took 4 bases from V and 3 from J; bases not matched to a gene: 9. Germline loops: CDR1 SGHRS, CDR2 YFSETQ.

The chain is built from TRBV5-1 and TRBJ2-5; TRBD1 matches at 7 bases. Sequencing input: peripheral blood. The clonotype comes from a human donor in a cohort sampled during active COVID-19. This CDR3 reads CASSQTGIGKETQYF. CDR3 in DNA: TGCGCCAGCAGCCAGACAGGGATCGGGAAAGAGACCCAGTACTTC.